This T cell receptor (beta chain) was sequenced in a study of blood T cells in healthy people across ages. Losses at the gene ends were 3 bases for V and 1 base for J; bases not matched to a gene: 5. This CDR3 spans 16 amino acids. Looked up from germline, CDR1 is SEHNR and CDR2 is FQNEAQ (reference sequence). The second PCR ran about 6 to 12 cycles with a sample-barcoded 5' primer and J-beta primers. TCRdb re-called the 5' RACE reads with MiXCR, one entry per CDR3 protein. The table shows under 2,000,000 distinct CDR3 sequences, with 49% occurring only once. This clonotype was obtained from a woman aged 40 to 50 in good health. The rearrangement links TRBV7-9 to TRBJ1-4; TRBD1 matches at 7 bases. Sequencing was performed on blood. The CDR3 here is CASSLQTGVTNEKLFF. DNA of the CDR3: TGTGCCAGCAGCTTGCAAACAGGGGTAACTAATGAAAAACTGTTTTTT.